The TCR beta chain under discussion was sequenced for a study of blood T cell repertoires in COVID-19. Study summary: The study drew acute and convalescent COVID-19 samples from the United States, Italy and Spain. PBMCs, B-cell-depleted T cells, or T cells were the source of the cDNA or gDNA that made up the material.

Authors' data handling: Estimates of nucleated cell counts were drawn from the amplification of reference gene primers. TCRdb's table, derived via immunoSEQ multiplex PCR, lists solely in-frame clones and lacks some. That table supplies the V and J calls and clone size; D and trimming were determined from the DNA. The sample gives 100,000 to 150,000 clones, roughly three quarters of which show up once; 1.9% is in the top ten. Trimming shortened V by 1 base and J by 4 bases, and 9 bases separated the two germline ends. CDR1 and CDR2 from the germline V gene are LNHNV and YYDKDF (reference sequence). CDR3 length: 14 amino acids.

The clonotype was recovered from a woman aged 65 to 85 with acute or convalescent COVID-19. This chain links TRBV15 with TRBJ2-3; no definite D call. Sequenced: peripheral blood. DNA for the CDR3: TGTGCCACCAGCAGAGTTCTATATGCAGATACGCAGTATTTT. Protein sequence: CATSRVLYADTQYF.